The present T cell receptor (beta chain) was sequenced within a study of T cell repertoires in cytomegalovirus infection. Study-level information: Peptides in the study included HLA-C-restricted and HLA-B-restricted CMV epitopes. Indicated by public TCR beta signatures were CMV infection and matching HLA type.

A remark on this clonotype: The antigen remains unidentified.

Study outcomes and limitations: CMV-specific HLA-C-restricted TCR beta clonotypes dominated the ex vivo response. The cumulative frequency of public TCR beta families identified carriers of CMV plus the relevant HLA.

TCRdb ran MiXCR on the reads and lists one entry per CDR3 protein. This table has about 740,000 distinct CDR3 sequences, around 30% appearing once. J lost 2 bases, V lost 6 bases, and 4 bases had no gene match. This CDR3 has 13 amino acids. The germline gives CDR1 SGHTA, CDR2 FQGNSA. V is TRBV7-2 and J is TRBJ2-7; 7 nucleotides align to TRBD1. This specimen consisted of cultured PBMCs, obtained from culture after CMV antigen stimulation. This TCR was recovered from a human donor in good health (CMV status not recorded). Some clones in this sample may be carry-over from other donors' samples. The CDR3 coding sequence is TGTGCCAGCAGAAGACAGGGCCCCTACGAGCAGTACTTC. Translation gives CASRRQGPYEQYF.